This T cell receptor beta chain appears in the sequencing data of a study of CD8 T cells in ankylosing spondylitis. This clonotype has more than one count but fewer than ten. Antigen unknown. In germline, CDR1 is SGHRS, CDR2 YFSETQ. This CDR3 region has 16 residues. J was trimmed by 2 bases and V by 3 bases; bases with no gene match: 9. TCRdb used MiXCR to reprocess the 5' RACE reads, holding one entry per CDR3 protein. This table holds 250,000 to 300,000 distinct CDR3 sequences, 20% found once. Points from the study as a whole: What seemed typical of ankylosing spondylitis blood was a TCR beta motif built from fewer than ten highly homologous variants. Reportedly, matched ankylosing spondylitis synovial fluid was significantly enriched for disease-linked clones. There were earlier reports of some motif variants in reactive arthritis synovial fluid and blood. Disease-linked clones had a CD8+ phenotype and relatively low frequency in peripheral blood.

This clonotype originated in a male donor with ankylosing spondylitis or in good health (not recorded which). The rearrangement joins TRBV5-1 to TRBJ2-3; 7 nucleotides align to TRBD1. The sample taken for sequencing was blood, either unsorted or a sorted T cell fraction (not recorded which). CDR3 residues: CASSSSGTEPTDTQYF. CDR3 DNA sequence: TGCGCCAGCAGCTCTTCCGGGACAGAACCCACAGATACGCAGTATTTT.